The sequence of this T cell receptor (beta chain) was determined in a study of lymphopenia after photon versus proton radiotherapy. The repertoire was sequenced with immunoSEQ multiplex PCR; TCRdb's copy has only in-frame clones and lacks some. The profile shows around 160,000 clones, 75% to 90% of them singletons. The germline V gene encodes CDR1 MGHRA and CDR2 YSYEKL. V dropped 5 bases and J dropped 5 bases, with 22 bases sitting between them. CDR3 length: 17 residues. Comment on this clone: Antigen specificity is unknown.

Study conclusions and caveats: Under photons, naive T cells and diversity fell while effector/memory populations rose. Oligoclonal CD8+ Temra expansion after nadir drove photon patients' diversity drop. Post-nadir TCR diversity decline inversely tracked overall survival among those who died. Survival link was tested only in deceased patients; proton benefit remains a possibility.

This chain connects TRBV4-1 to TRBJ1-5, with D maybe TRBD1 (6 bases). The source was peripheral blood, collected from a patient treated with photon-based radiotherapy. This receptor was taken from a man aged 50 to 60 with gastric cancer. The CDR3 nucleotides read TGCGCCAGCAGCTCCAGTGTGACCCGGGGGGCCCATCAGCCCCAGCATTTT. Translating gives CASSSSVTRGAHQPQHF.